A single sample gave rise to the 12 T cell receptor beta chains below, sequenced in a study of cytomegalovirus exposure and HLA in healthy donors. Amplification used 60 Vbeta primers and 13 Jbeta primers. Produced via immunoSEQ multiplex PCR; TCRdb's table is partial and in-frame only. The sample has roughly 71,000 clones; 55% to 65% are singletons. Source material: PBMCs. All receptors come from a man in his thirties or forties in good health and CMV-seronegative.

The V and J genes are TRBV29-1 and TRBJ1-2, with D possibly matching TRBD1 (6 bases). Trimming cost V 6 bases and J 5 bases, with 16 bases left between them. The CDR3 extends over 13 amino acids. CDR1 is SQVTM, CDR2 ANQGSEA, per germline. CDR3 in amino acids: CSVAGGQVYGYTF. CDR3 DNA: TGCAGCGTCGCGGGGGGGCAAGTATATGGCTACACCTTC.

The chain uses TRBV10-1 and TRBJ1-5; D possibly corresponds to TRBD1 (6 bases). The CDR3 loop spans 15 amino acids. CDR1 and CDR2 from the germline V gene are WNHNN and SYGVQD (reference sequence). V was pared by 10 bases and J by 2 bases, with 18 bases between. The CDR3 loop reads CAISTYGQCNQPQHF. The CDR3 nucleotides read TGCGCCATCTCAACTTACGGACAGTGCAATCAGCCCCAGCATTTT.

This chain uses TRBV7-8 with TRBJ2-7; D unclear. Germline-derived CDR1 and CDR2 are SGHVS and FQNEAQ. The V end was cut by 1 base, the J end by 0 bases, with 7 bases between. The CDR3 has 14 residues. DNA of the CDR3: TGTGCCAGCAGCTTAGTGGGCAGCTCCTACGAGCAGTACTTC. This encodes CASSLVGSSYEQYF.

This clone was found once. The V call is TRBV7-8, the J call TRBJ2-5; 11 bases are shared with TRBD1. This CDR3 is built from 15 residues. V shed 5 bases and J 2 bases; nucleotides not matched to a gene: 4. Germline lookup yields CDR1 SGHVS and CDR2 FQNEAQ. The DNA of the CDR3 is TGTGCCAGCAGCCCTCGGGACAGGGGGCAAGAGACCCAGTACTTC. Its protein is CASSPRDRGQETQYF.

J is TRBJ2-5 and V is TRBV6-1; 7 bases are a match to TRBD2. The CDR3 consists of 15 residues. CDR1 and CDR2 from the germline V gene are MNHNS and SASEGT. V was pared by 8 bases and J by 0 bases, with 9 bases of the junction left unmatched. The CDR3 DNA sequence: TGTGCCAGCGGGGGGGTGTCCGGAGACCAAGAGACCCAGTACTTC. Its translation is CASGGVSGDQETQYF.

The V gene is TRBV5-1, the J gene TRBJ2-3; tentative D call: TRBD2 (5 bases). CDR3 length: 16 residues. Trimming shortened V by 1 base and J by 5 bases, and 17 bases separated the two germline ends. Germline lookup yields CDR1 SGHRS and CDR2 YFSETQ. CDR3 sequence (DNA): TGCGCCAGCAGCTTGTCGGCAAGTCAAGGGAGAGATACGCAGTATTTT. As protein: CASSLSASQGRDTQYF.

This chain links TRBV25-1 with TRBJ2-5; 9 nucleotides line up with TRBD1. In germline, CDR1 is MGHDK, CDR2 SYGVNS. The length of the CDR3 is 15 residues. The J segment lost 7 bases and the V segment lost 2 bases, leaving 8 bases of the junction unmatched. The CDR3 is CASSEPGQGLLTQYF. In DNA, the CDR3 is TGTGCCAGCAGTGAACCCGGACAGGGGCTTCTGACCCAGTACTTC.

The chain carries TRBV5-1 and TRBJ1-1; possibly TRBD1 for D (5 bases). Germline assignment: CDR1 SGHRS and CDR2 YFSETQ. Trimming took 0 bases from V and 2 from J, leaving 14 bases between them. The CDR3 loop spans 16 amino acids. The CDR3 region is CASSLADGRANTEAFF. DNA for the CDR3: TGCGCCAGCAGCTTGGCCGATGGCAGGGCAAACACTGAAGCTTTCTTT.

This sequence joins TRBV6-5 and TRBJ1-4; 7 bases line up with TRBD1. V shed 2 bases and J 8 bases; nucleotides not matched to a gene: 8. The CDR3 consists of 15 residues. Germline CDR1 is MNHEY and CDR2 is SVGAGI. CDR3 sequence: CASSYVTGDLEKLFF. The DNA of the CDR3 is TGTGCCAGCAGTTACGTTACAGGGGACTTGGAAAAACTGTTTTTT.

The chain employs TRBV28 and TRBJ1-5; 8 bases line up with TRBD1. The CDR3 is made up of 15 amino acids. V trimming: 5 bases; J trimming: 4 bases; junction bases outside the gene matches: 7. CDR1 is MDHEN and CDR2 is SYDVKM in the germline V gene. CDR3 nucleotides: TGTGCCAGCAGTCTCGGGACAGGCTGGAATCAGCCCCAGCATTTT. This encodes CASSLGTGWNQPQHF.

This clone was observed a few times. The chain is built from TRBV11-2 and TRBJ1-1; 7 positions agree with TRBD1. This CDR3 region has 13 residues. Germline trimming cut 4 bases from V and 3 bases from J; bases unmatched to any gene: 2. Germline V gene data show CDR1 as SGHAT and CDR2 as FQNNGV. The DNA for the CDR3 is TGTGCCAGCAGCTACACAGGGGACACTGAAGCTTTCTTT. Protein product: CASSYTGDTEAFF.

The chain uses TRBV30 and TRBJ2-5; 8 bases line up with TRBD1. The DNA end favors TRBJ2-7, so the J call may be wrong. Germline CDR1 reads GTSNPN; CDR2 reads SVGIG (reference sequence). The CDR3 runs 14 residues. The CDR3 DNA sequence: TGTGCCTGGAGAAGGACAGGGTCGCTGAACGAGCAGTACTTC. Translating gives CAWRRTGSLNEQYF.